The 32 T cell receptor beta chains below all came from one sample that was sequenced in a study of CD4 and CD8 cells across lung adenocarcinoma regions. TCRdb recomputed calls from the PCR reads with MiXCR, one row per CDR3 protein. The sample carries 25,000 to 30,000 distinct CDR3 sequences, 53% recorded once. The sequenced material came from CD8+ T cells from the center of a lung tumor. Every receptor here comes from a male donor with lung adenocarcinoma. The CD4 and CD8 labels of this study may be unreliable.

Of note for this clonotype: A read error may account for a junction end that differs from germline. The CDR3 DNA is TGTGCGAGCAGTGACGCGGGGACAGGGGCCGGGGATATTCAGTATTTT. This gives the protein CASSDAGTGAGDIQYF. The J gene is TRBJ2-3, the V gene TRBV6-1, with 10 bases identical to TRBD1. Germline CDR1 is MNHNS and CDR2 is SASEGT. The CDR3 loop spans 16 amino acids.

This clonotype was seen at least ten times. This sequence joins TRBV7-6 and TRBJ1-3; D gene unclear. Deletions cut 5 bases from V and 1 base from J, with 9 bases between. This CDR3 comprises 14 residues. CDR1 SGHVS and CDR2 FNYEAQ come from the germline V gene. The CDR3 DNA sequence: TGTGCCAGCAGCAGTCGGGATTCTGGAAACACCATATATTTT. Residues: CASSSRDSGNTIYF. Full variable domain (missing parts from reference TRBV7-6 and TRBJ1-3): GAGVSQSPRYKVTKRGQDVALRCDPISGHVSLYWYRQALGQGPEFLTYFNYEAQQDKSGLPNDRFSAERPEGSISTLTIQRTEQRDSAMYRCASSSRDSGNTIYFGEGSWLTVV.

About this clonotype: One end of the junction fails to match germline, which may point to a read error. The CDR3 DNA reads as TGCGCCGGCAGGGGGCTGCGACACACAGACATTCAGTATTTC. It codes for CAGRGLRHTDIQYF. The chain couples TRBV10-1 to TRBJ2-4; TRBD1 aligns across 8 bases. The CDR3 consists of 14 residues. Germline V lookup: CDR1 WNHNN, CDR2 SYGVQD (reference sequence).

The CDR3 loop reads CAISELAGVNEQFF. CDR3 nucleotide sequence: TGTGCCATCAGTGAACTAGCGGGAGTTAATGAGCAGTTCTTC. The chain is built from TRBV10-3 and TRBJ2-1; 11 bases match TRBD2. This CDR3 is 14 amino acids long. CDR1 and CDR2 from the germline V gene are ENHRY and SYGVKD. With 3 bases clipped from V and 7 bases from J, the junction kept 2 bases outside the gene matches.

V gene TRBV27 combines with J gene TRBJ2-3; the D is unclear. This CDR3 spans 17 amino acids. The V gene lost 2 bases and the J gene lost 10 bases, with 25 bases spanning the gap. In germline, CDR1 is MNHEY, CDR2 SMNVEV (reference sequence). The CDR3 DNA reads TGTGCCAGCAGTTTAAATCTAGAGGCTGTGTGGACCGATGCGCAGTATTTT. It translates to CASSLNLEAVWTDAQYF.

The rearrangement links TRBV6-4 to TRBJ2-5; TRBD2 agrees at 9 bases. Germline V CDR1 and CDR2: MRHNA, SNTAGT. CDR3 size: 15 residues. The CDR3 coding sequence is TGTTGCGGGAGGGGCGGGGGCCGTAACCAAGAGACCCAGTACTTC. Translating gives CCGRGGGRNQETQYF.

The chain employs TRBV10-2 and TRBJ2-2; unclear D gene. CDR1 is WSHSY and CDR2 is SAAADI in the germline V gene. This CDR3 spans 13 amino acids. V shed 6 bases and J shed 8 bases, with 13 bases lying between them. As DNA, the CDR3 is TGCGCCAGCAGAAACCCACCGGCAGGGGAGCTGTTTTTT. Translating it yields CASRNPPAGELFF.

Concerning this clonotype itself: The junction departs from the called germline gene at one end, perhaps through a read error. This chain joins TRBV27 and TRBJ2-2, with D unresolved. Germline CDR1 MNHEY, CDR2 SMNVEV (reference sequence). CDR3 length equals 16 residues. This CDR3 reads CASSLGPPVSTEALYF. DNA for the CDR3: TGTGCCAGCAGTTTAGGGCCACCAGTGAGCACAGAGGCGCTGTATTTT.

The table lists this clonotype with a few counts. This chain links TRBV6-1 with TRBJ2-1; D possibly corresponds to TRBD2 (6 bases). Trimming removed 0 bases from V and 10 bases from J, with 31 bases in between. CDR1 and CDR2 (germline): MNHNS, SASEGT. The CDR3 loop spans 20 amino acids. The CDR3 protein is CASSEAASPLFAGTPAEQFF. The CDR3 nucleotides are TGTGCCAGCAGTGAAGCGGCGAGTCCCCTCTTTGCGGGGACCCCGGCCGAGCAGTTCTTC.

This clonotype was seen ten or more times. This chain links TRBV14 with TRBJ2-1; 11 bases are shared with TRBD2. Germline CDR1 is SGHDN and CDR2 is FVKESK. The ends lost 4 bases at V and 8 bases at J; junction bases unmatched: 7. The CDR3 length is 15 residues. CDR3 in amino acids: CASSLLAGVGDEQFF. In nucleotides, the CDR3 is TGTGCCAGCAGCCTACTAGCGGGAGTTGGGGATGAGCAGTTCTTC.

This clonotype is categorized as medium-sized (0.01 to 0.1%). The chain combines TRBV6-1 with TRBJ2-1; D is perhaps TRBD1 (6 bases). The germline V gene has CDR1 MNHNS and CDR2 SASEGT. Trimming left V 4 bases short and J 7 bases short, with 11 bases between. The CDR3 has 13 amino acids. CDR3 sequence: CASSGITGNEQFF. CDR3 nucleotides: TGTGCCAGCAGTGGAATAACAGGGAATGAGCAGTTCTTC.

This clonotype came up a few times. The V call is TRBV10-3, the J call TRBJ2-1; TRBD2 agrees at 11 bases. The DNA end is a closer match to TRBJ2-7, so the J assignment may be wrong. Looked up from germline, CDR1 is ENHRY and CDR2 is SYGVKD. CDR3 length: 15 residues. CDR3 sequence: CAISEGTSGSYEQYF. The CDR3 region has the DNA TGTGCCATCAGCGAAGGGACTAGCGGAAGCTACGAGCAGTACTTC.

The chain links TRBV6-1 to TRBJ2-3; no reliable D call. Trimming stripped 7 bases from V and 1 base from J, with 9 bases between. The CDR3 sequence is 13 residues long. From germline, CDR1 is MNHNS and CDR2 SASEGT. Here the CDR3 DNA reads TGTGCCAGCAAGGCAAGGGGCACAGATACGCAGTATTTT. It codes for CASKARGTDTQYF.

Comments on this clonotype: One end of the junction fails to match germline, which may point to a read error. The chain couples TRBV6-1 to TRBJ2-4; TRBD1 matches 10 bases. In germline, CDR1 is MNHNS, CDR2 SASEGT. The CDR3 extends over 16 amino acids. The CDR3 region has the DNA TGTGCCAGCAGTGACGCCGGGACAGGGGCCAGAAACATTCAGTACTTC. Its translation: CASSDAGTGARNIQYF.

Only a few counts were recorded for this clonotype. V and J are TRBV4-2 and TRBJ2-1; 7 positions agree with TRBD2. The length of the CDR3 is 16 residues. Germline values: CDR1 LGHNA, CDR2 YNFKEQ. The junction had 5 bases not matched to a gene; V was cut back by 1 base and J by 2 bases. Here the CDR3 reads CASSQGLAEAYNEQFF. CDR3 in DNA: TGTGCCAGCAGCCAAGGGCTAGCGGAGGCCTACAATGAGCAGTTCTTC.

This clonotype showed up just a few times. The V and J genes are TRBV7-3 and TRBJ2-5; 7 positions match TRBD2. V trimming: 2 bases; J trimming: 0 bases; junction bases outside the gene matches: 3. The CDR3 length is 15 residues. Germline V gene sequence: CDR1 SGHTA, CDR2 FQGTGA. The CDR3 here is CASSLQGGYQETQYF. The CDR3 DNA reads TGTGCCAGCAGCTTACAGGGAGGGTACCAAGAGACCCAGTACTTC.

The chain has TRBV6-1 and TRBJ2-3; 7 bases align to TRBD2. Germline V lookup: CDR1 MNHNS, CDR2 SASEGT. The V segment lost 6 bases and the J segment 12 bases; nucleotides outside the gene matches: 15. The length of the CDR3 is 14 residues. The CDR3 protein is CASRGVGGKDIQYF. As DNA, the CDR3 is TGTGCCAGCAGGGGGGTGGGAGGGAAAGACATTCAGTATTTT.

J is TRBJ1-5 and V is TRBV10-1, with D unresolved. Trimming stripped 4 bases from V and 6 bases from J, with 10 bases between. This CDR3 contains 13 residues. Per germline, CDR1 WNHNN and CDR2 SYGVQD (reference sequence). CDR3 sequence: CASSAQVGQPQHF. The DNA for the CDR3 is TGCGCCAGCAGTGCGCAGGTTGGTCAGCCCCAGCATTTT.

The V gene is TRBV6-1, the J gene TRBJ1-2; 9 positions match TRBD1. CDR1 is MNHNS, CDR2 SASEGT, per germline. With 4 bases clipped from V and 3 bases from J, the junction kept 3 bases outside the gene matches. The CDR3 loop spans 14 amino acids. In DNA form, the CDR3 reads TGTGCCAGCAGTGCCCGGGACAGGGACTATGGCTACACCTTC. This encodes CASSARDRDYGYTF.

Written as DNA, the CDR3 is TGCGCCAGCAGCGGGGGAAATCGGTACGAGCAGTACTTC. Translating it yields CASSGGNRYEQYF. The chain recombines TRBV4-1 with TRBJ2-7, with D possibly being TRBD1 or TRBD2 (5 bases each). The CDR3 is 13 residues long. The V and J ends lost 5 bases and 4 bases respectively, with 12 bases between them. Per germline, CDR1 MGHRA and CDR2 YSYEKL.

This clonotype was counted once. The chain links TRBV6-1 to TRBJ2-5; possibly TRBD2 for D (5 bases). Gene TRBJ2-7 matches the end of the DNA better, so the J call may be wrong. Germline V gene lookup returns CDR1 MNHNS and CDR2 SASEGT. This CDR3 spans 14 amino acids. The CDR3 region is CASRRVGPFNEQYF. The CDR3 bases are TGTGCCAGCAGGAGGGTGGGCCCCTTTAACGAGCAGTACTTC.

This clonotype was picked up many times. Here the CDR3 reads CASSEKTNKLAGGIGSYNEQFF. The CDR3 DNA is TGTGCCAGCAGTGAAAAGACAAATAAACTAGCGGGAGGGATTGGGTCCTACAATGAGCAGTTCTTC. The J gene is TRBJ2-1, the V gene TRBV6-1, with TRBD2 identical over 13 bases. The CDR3 sequence is 22 residues long. Germline CDR1 and CDR2: MNHNS and SASEGT. V dropped 2 bases and J dropped 1; count of bases not matched to a gene: 17.

This clonotype was counted many times. The rearrangement joins TRBV10-3 to TRBJ2-1, with D possibly being TRBD2 (5 bases). Gene TRBJ2-5 matches the end of the DNA better, so the J call may be wrong. There are 15 residues in the CDR3. In germline, CDR1 is ENHRY, CDR2 SYGVKD. As DNA, the CDR3 is TGTGCCATCAGTGAGGTCAGAGGGATTGGAGAGACCCAGTACTTC. Translated, it gives CAISEVRGIGETQYF.

This rearrangement joins TRBV20-1 to TRBJ2-2; tentative D call: TRBD2 (5 bases). The germline gives CDR1 DFQATT, CDR2 SNEGSKA (reference sequence). Trimming left V 0 bases short and J 3 bases short, with 5 bases between. CDR3 size: 13 residues. The CDR3 DNA follows: TGCAGTGCTAGAGAACTAGACACCGGGGAGCTGTTTTTT. Protein sequence: CSARELDTGELFF.

The genes are TRBV27 and TRBJ2-3, with a tentative D call TRBD1 (5 bases). CDR1 and CDR2 (germline): MNHEY, SMNVEV (reference sequence). The CDR3 extends over 12 amino acids. Trimming cost V 5 bases and J 4 bases, with 7 bases left between them. CDR3 in amino acids: CASSPGSDTQYF. Here the CDR3 DNA reads TGTGCCAGCAGTCCAGGGTCAGATACGCAGTATTTT.

As regards this clonotype: The junction does not match germline at one end; this may be a read error. This chain connects TRBV6-1 to TRBJ2-4; TRBD2 aligns across 13 bases. Germline CDR1 and CDR2: MNHNS and SASEGT. The CDR3 runs 17 residues. CDR3 protein: CASSERWTSGSLNMQYF. The CDR3 nucleotides are TGTGCCAGCAGTGAACGTTGGACTAGCGGGAGCCTAAACATGCAGTATTTC.

The chain has TRBV12-3 or TRBV12-4 and TRBJ2-5; D is possibly TRBD2 (5 bases). The end of the DNA fits TRBJ2-1 better, so the J call may be wrong. The CDR3 has 16 amino acids. In nucleotides, the CDR3 is TGTGCCAGCAGACGAGGCGCGGCGGGCCAACCGAGGGAGCAGTTCTTC. Translating gives CASRRGAAGQPREQFF.

There are many counts of this clonotype. This chain connects TRBV10-3 to TRBJ2-3, with D maybe TRBD1 (7 bases). Germline V lookup: CDR1 ENHRY, CDR2 SYGVKD. The CDR3 covers 13 residues. Trimming cost V 11 bases and J 1 base, with 13 bases left between them. The CDR3 DNA reads as TGTGCCGCTGGAGGGGGCGGCACAGATACGCAGTATTTT. Translation: CAAGGGGTDTQYF.

This clonotype was found a few times. A read error is possible here, since a much larger clone lies one base away. This chain's CDR3 is CASSRQGAYYEQFF. As DNA, the CDR3 is TGTGCCAGCAGTCGACAGGGGGCCTACTACGAGCAGTTCTTC. The gene calls are TRBV6-4 and TRBJ2-1, with 10 nucleotides matching TRBD1. Germline V gene lookup returns CDR1 MRHNA and CDR2 SNTAGT. CDR3 length equals 14 residues. The J segment lost 10 bases and the V segment lost 5 bases, leaving 8 bases of the junction unmatched.

Notes on this clonotype: A read error may produce the germline difference seen at one junction end. This chain connects TRBV6-1 to TRBJ2-6; D possibly matches TRBD1 or TRBD2 (5 bases each). CDR1 is MNHNS and CDR2 is SASEGT in the germline V gene. The CDR3 covers 15 residues. For the CDR3, the DNA is TGTGCCAGCAACACGGGGCCGTGGGCGGAAGACATTCAGTATTTC. It codes for CASNTGPWAEDIQYF.

Many counts were recorded for this clonotype. The V call is TRBV6-1, the J call TRBJ1-1; 9 nucleotides align to TRBD1. The V segment lost 4 bases and the J segment 3 bases; nucleotides outside the gene matches: 6. The CDR3 runs 15 residues. Germline CDR1 MNHNS, CDR2 SASEGT. CDR3 loop: CASSALGQGHTEAFF. Written as DNA, the CDR3 is TGTGCCAGCAGTGCCTTGGGACAGGGCCACACTGAAGCTTTCTTT.

For this clonotype: Sequence at one end of the junction differs from germline and may be a read error. The genes are TRBV14 and TRBJ2-3, with D unresolved. Germline V gives CDR1 SGHDN, CDR2 FVKESK. The CDR3 length is 13 residues. CDR3 sequence reads: CASSRRVRNTQYF. For the CDR3, the DNA is TGTGCCAGCAGCCGGCGAGTCAGAAATACGCAGTATTTC.